These T cell receptor beta chains were read from a single sample in a study of blood T cell repertoires in COVID-19. Method: immunoSEQ multiplex PCR; TCRdb's copy keeps in-frame clones and lacks some. The table has 350,000 or so clones, roughly 89% seen once. The sequencing sample was made of peripheral blood. Receptors originate from a woman aged 60-70 years with COVID-19, enrolled during active disease. Both conserved end residues are part of each CDR3. The order of the fields is CDR3 protein, J gene, D gene, V gene. A D gene is named only where the DNA matches it firmly.

CDR3 protein: CASLTGARTDTQYF
J gene: TRBJ2-3
D gene: TRBD1
V gene: TRBV6-5

CDR3 protein: CASSTQHGRGYTF
J gene: TRBJ1-2
D gene: -
V gene: TRBV19

CDR3 protein: CASERGGGAYEQYF
J gene: TRBJ2-7
D gene: TRBD2
V gene: TRBV28

CDR3 protein: CASSPGTDLQETQYF
J gene: TRBJ2-5
D gene: -
V gene: TRBV18

CDR3 protein: CASSQPGNTAYEQYF
J gene: TRBJ2-7
D gene: -
V gene: TRBV3-1/TRBV3-2

CDR3 protein: CASSRTSGVYEQYF
J gene: TRBJ2-7
D gene: TRBD2
V gene: TRBV27

CDR3 protein: CASRYNRQGYSNQPQHF
J gene: TRBJ1-5
D gene: TRBD1
V gene: TRBV6-2/TRBV6-3

CDR3 protein: CASSERGRRETGELFF
J gene: TRBJ2-2
D gene: -
V gene: TRBV2

CDR3 protein: CASSGDRGRTEAFF
J gene: TRBJ1-1
D gene: TRBD1
V gene: TRBV18

CDR3 protein: CASMGGQYDTEAFF
J gene: TRBJ1-1
D gene: TRBD1
V gene: TRBV6-6

CDR3 protein: CASSVGRGGSYNEQFF
J gene: TRBJ2-1
D gene: TRBD2
V gene: TRBV9

CDR3 protein: CASGIGQGRPDTQYF
J gene: TRBJ2-3
D gene: -
V gene: TRBV5-4

CDR3 protein: CASSFPGQGVFGYTF
J gene: TRBJ1-2
D gene: TRBD1
V gene: TRBV5-6

CDR3 protein: CASTSLNTIYF
J gene: TRBJ1-3
D gene: -
V gene: TRBV19

CDR3 protein: CASSLERLAGVDTQYF
J gene: TRBJ2-3
D gene: TRBD2
V gene: TRBV5-4

CDR3 protein: CAWSSGRTLQPQHF
J gene: TRBJ1-5
D gene: -
V gene: TRBV30

CDR3 protein: CASSPYSTGVGETQYF
J gene: TRBJ2-5
D gene: TRBD1
V gene: TRBV28

CDR3 protein: CASSLVGQAQRKDGGGQETQYF
J gene: TRBJ2-5
D gene: -
V gene: TRBV7-8

CDR3 protein: CASSLADSVYGYTF
J gene: TRBJ1-2
D gene: -
V gene: TRBV5-4

CDR3 protein: CASSTAGADGYTF
J gene: TRBJ1-2
D gene: -
V gene: TRBV7-2

CDR3 protein: CAHGPGGLYNEQFF
J gene: TRBJ2-1
D gene: -
V gene: TRBV10-3

CDR3 protein: CASGTAVNSNQLQHF
J gene: TRBJ1-5
D gene: TRBD1
V gene: TRBV7-9

CDR3 protein: CASSQADRVRRNTIYF
J gene: TRBJ1-3
D gene: TRBD1
V gene: TRBV3-1/TRBV3-2

CDR3 protein: CASSQMTGTGNTEAFF
J gene: TRBJ1-1
D gene: TRBD1
V gene: TRBV4-2

CDR3 protein: CASSPAAGVGYEQYF
J gene: TRBJ2-7
D gene: TRBD2
V gene: TRBV19

CDR3 protein: CASSARGVNLDRNLNRAKNIQYF
J gene: TRBJ2-4
D gene: -
V gene: TRBV13

CDR3 protein: CASSPGANTEAFF
J gene: TRBJ1-1
D gene: -
V gene: TRBV18